A single sample is the source of the 22 T cell receptor beta chains below, sequenced in a study of blood T cell repertoires in COVID-19. TCRdb's table, derived via immunoSEQ multiplex PCR, lists solely in-frame clones and lacks some. There are around 170,000 clones in the sample; roughly nine tenths occur only once, and under 2% lies in the top ten. The specimen sequenced was peripheral blood. The receptors were sampled from a man younger than 30 who had recovered from COVID-19.

The genes are TRBV6-6 and TRBJ1-1, with 7 positions matching TRBD1. Germline-derived CDR1 and CDR2 are MNHNY and SVGAGI (reference sequence). CDR3 length: 13 amino acids. V trimming: 2 bases; J trimming: 8 bases; junction bases outside the gene matches: 5. DNA for the CDR3: TGTGCCAGCAGTTACCAGGGGGGCCTGGAAGCTTTCTTT. Amino acids: CASSYQGGLEAFF.

V usage is TRBV9 and J usage is TRBJ2-7; D is ambiguous. V lost 0 bases and J lost 0, with 7 bases in between. The germline V gene encodes CDR1 SGDLS and CDR2 YYNGEE. The CDR3 totals 14 residues. The CDR3: CASSVGVISYEQYF. CDR3 in DNA: TGTGCCAGCAGCGTAGGAGTCATCTCCTACGAGCAGTACTTC. The full variable domain, in which reference TRBV9 and TRBJ2-7 provide the parts outside the CDR3, is DSGVTQTPKHLITATGQRVTLRCSPRSGDLSVYWYQQSLDQGLQFLIQYYNGEERAKGNILERFSAQQFPDLHSELNLSSLELGDSALYFCASSVGVISYEQYFGPGTRLTVT.

The table lists this clone with a few counts. The chain uses TRBV12-3 or TRBV12-4 and TRBJ1-5; no clear D. The CDR3 extends over 13 amino acids. Trimming shortened V by 2 bases and J by 0 bases, and 2 bases separated the two germline ends. The CDR3 spells CASSLYSNQPQHF. The DNA of the CDR3 is TGTGCCAGCAGTTTATATAGCAATCAGCCCCAGCATTTT.

This chain links TRBV7-2 with TRBJ2-2; 11 bases agree with TRBD2. After removal of 5 bases from V and 3 bases from J, the junction contained 5 bases not matched to a gene. CDR1 and CDR2 from the germline V gene are SGHTA and FQGNSA. The CDR3 has 16 amino acids. CDR3 sequence (DNA): TGTGCCAGCAGCCCGCGACTAGCGGGATACACCGGGGAGCTGTTTTTT. Translating it yields CASSPRLAGYTGELFF.

The CDR3 DNA sequence: TGTGCCAGCAGTTCGGGAAGCTATGGCTACACCTTC. Amino acids: CASSSGSYGYTF. This chain joins TRBV28 and TRBJ1-2, with D hard to call. The CDR3 runs 12 residues. Germline V lookup: CDR1 MDHEN, CDR2 SYDVKM. Trimming shortened V by 4 bases and J by 4 bases, and 7 bases separated the two germline ends.

This clone turned up a few times. The V and J genes are TRBV25-1 and TRBJ1-6; 8 nucleotides agree with TRBD1. The trim removed 6 bases at V and 10 bases at J, leaving 11 bases unmatched. The CDR3 is 15 amino acids. Germline V CDR1 and CDR2: MGHDK, SYGVNS. CDR3 sequence (DNA): TGTGCCAGCAGGGGGACTGGACAGGGTCGATCACCCCTCCACTTT. Its translation: CASRGTGQGRSPLHF.

This clone has only a few counts. This chain joins TRBV14 and TRBJ2-7; 9 bases match TRBD1. Germline V lookup: CDR1 SGHDN, CDR2 FVKESK. CDR3 size: 15 residues. Unmatched junction bases numbered 6, after V lost 5 bases and J lost 1 base. The CDR3 sequence: CASSTRQGVSYEQYF. In nucleotides, the CDR3 is TGTGCCAGCAGCACTCGACAGGGGGTTTCCTACGAGCAGTACTTC.

V and J are TRBV13 and TRBJ2-1, with D tentatively TRBD2 (5 bases). The CDR3 totals 14 residues. Deletions cut 3 bases from V and 7 bases from J, with 13 bases between. The germline V gene encodes CDR1 PRHDT and CDR2 FYEKMQ (reference sequence). The CDR3 sequence: CASSLGATGNEQFF. CDR3 in DNA: TGTGCCAGCAGCTTGGGCGCAACGGGGAATGAGCAGTTCTTC.

This clone was counted between two and nine times. V is TRBV27 and J is TRBJ1-2, with D tentatively TRBD1 (5 bases). Trimming took 5 bases from V and 7 from J, leaving 17 bases between them. CDR1 is MNHEY and CDR2 is SMNVEV in the germline V gene (reference sequence). This CDR3 has 14 residues. The CDR3 sequence is CASSPRGRSGGYTF. The CDR3 region has the DNA TGTGCCAGCAGTCCCCGGGGGAGAAGCGGTGGCTACACCTTC.

The rearrangement joins TRBV18 to TRBJ2-1; TRBD2 is a possible D gene (5 bases). Germline V gene data show CDR1 as KGHSH and CDR2 as LQKENI. The ends were cut back, 1 base at V and 6 bases at J, with 13 bases in the middle. The CDR3 sequence is 15 residues long. The CDR3 here is CASSPRESQSNEQFF. CDR3 nucleotide sequence: TGTGCCAGCTCACCACGGGAGTCCCAAAGCAATGAGCAGTTCTTC.

The chain links TRBV2 to TRBJ2-1, with 8 nucleotides matching TRBD2. The CDR3 runs to 16 residues. Losses at the gene ends were 5 bases for V and 3 bases for J; bases not matched to a gene: 9. Germline CDR1 SNHLY, CDR2 FYNNEI. This CDR3 is CASSPETSGHYNEQFF. CDR3 coding DNA: TGTGCCAGCAGTCCCGAAACTAGCGGACACTACAATGAGCAGTTCTTC.

The chain joins TRBV7-2 to TRBJ1-5, with D hard to call. The CDR3 length is 13 residues. Trimming pared 5 bases from V and 5 bases from J, leaving 10 bases between. From germline, CDR1 is SGHTA and CDR2 FQGNSA. As DNA, the CDR3 is TGTGCCAGCAGCCGTGAGCACTATCAGCCCCAGCATTTT. This sequence encodes CASSREHYQPQHF.

The chain has TRBV9 and TRBJ2-3, with D unresolved. Deletions cut 2 bases from V and 6 bases from J, with 19 bases between. This CDR3 spans 16 amino acids. Germline lookup yields CDR1 SGDLS and CDR2 YYNGEE. The CDR3 loop reads CASSVQPTRSGDTQYF. CDR3 in DNA: TGTGCCAGCAGCGTTCAACCAACCCGGTCTGGTGATACGCAGTATTTT.

The chain joins TRBV7-2 to TRBJ1-1; weak D call: TRBD1 (5 bases). In germline, CDR1 is SGHTA, CDR2 FQGNSA. Trimming took 2 bases from V and 11 from J, leaving 15 bases between them. The CDR3 length is 13 residues. CDR3 DNA sequence: TGTGCCAGCAGCTTAACCCTCGACAGTGGGGCTTTCTTT. It specifies CASSLTLDSGAFF.

The chain has TRBV6-5 and TRBJ2-7, with 10 bases aligning to TRBD2. Losses at the gene ends were 2 bases for V and 1 base for J; bases not matched to a gene: 5. This CDR3 comprises 16 residues. The germline gives CDR1 MNHEY, CDR2 SVGAGI. The CDR3 DNA reads as TGTGCCAGCAGTTACATGGCGACTAGCGGGTCCTACGAGCAGTACTTC. It specifies CASSYMATSGSYEQYF.

The chain carries TRBV3-1 (or the pseudogene TRBV3-2) and TRBJ2-7; D not certain. The V gene's germline CDR1 is LGHDT and CDR2 YNNKEL (reference sequence). The CDR3 is made up of 13 amino acids. V lost 3 bases and J 1 base, leaving 7 bases between the germline ends. The CDR3 nucleotides read TGTGCCAGCAGCCAGAGTAATTCCTACGAGCAGTACTTC. Residues: CASSQSNSYEQYF.

The chain's CDR3 is CASSVDGGAGTGELFF. The CDR3 DNA sequence: TGTGCCAGCAGCGTAGATGGAGGGGCGGGCACCGGGGAGCTGTTTTTT. J is TRBJ2-2 and V is TRBV9, with D perhaps TRBD2 (6 bases). The CDR3 has 16 amino acids. Between the trimmed V and J ends, which lost 0 bases and 4 bases, there was a span of 13 bases. Germline V lookup: CDR1 SGDLS, CDR2 YYNGEE.

This clone was counted between two and nine times. The chain employs TRBV9 and TRBJ2-4; 8 positions agree with TRBD1. The CDR3 is made up of 15 amino acids. The junction had 5 bases not matched to a gene; V was cut back by 0 bases and J by 6 bases. Germline CDR1 SGDLS, CDR2 YYNGEE. CDR3 coding DNA: TGTGCCAGCAGCGTAGGTCAGGGGGCTGGAAACATTCAGTACTTC. It yields the protein CASSVGQGAGNIQYF.

This chain links TRBV5-5 with TRBJ1-2; TRBD1 matches at 9 bases. Looked up from germline, CDR1 is SGHKS and CDR2 is YYEKEE (reference sequence). Trimming removed 5 bases from V and 4 bases from J; junction bases left unmatched: 6. The length of the CDR3 is 14 residues. The CDR3 DNA follows: TGTGCCAGCAGTTCACAGGGGGCGAGCTATGGCTACACCTTC. Translation gives CASSSQGASYGYTF.

The V and J genes are TRBV2 and TRBJ1-1, with TRBD1 identical over 11 bases. Trimming at V came to 7 bases and at J to 6 bases, leaving 10 bases not matched to a gene. This CDR3 has 15 residues. The germline gives CDR1 SNHLY, CDR2 FYNNEI. The CDR3 here is CASNGQGAGFSEAFF. Here the CDR3 DNA reads TGTGCCAGCAATGGACAGGGGGCGGGTTTTTCTGAAGCTTTCTTT.

The genes are TRBV28 and TRBJ1-4; D remains unclear. This CDR3 region has 15 residues. Trimming left V 6 bases short and J 8 bases short, with 19 bases between. Germline V gives CDR1 MDHEN, CDR2 SYDVKM. CDR3 sequence: CASSPRELSPEKLFF. CDR3 bases: TGTGCCAGCAGCCCTCGGGAGTTAAGCCCCGAAAAACTGTTTTTT.

The rearrangement links TRBV19 to TRBJ2-7; D is possibly TRBD1 (7 bases). Germline V CDR1 and CDR2: LNHDA, SQIVND (reference sequence). V lost 1 base and J 5 bases, leaving 15 bases between the germline ends. There are 15 residues in the CDR3. The CDR3 DNA reads TGTGCCAGTAGTATAGGAGGCAGGGGGGTGGACGAGCAGTACTTC. Translation gives CASSIGGRGVDEQYF.